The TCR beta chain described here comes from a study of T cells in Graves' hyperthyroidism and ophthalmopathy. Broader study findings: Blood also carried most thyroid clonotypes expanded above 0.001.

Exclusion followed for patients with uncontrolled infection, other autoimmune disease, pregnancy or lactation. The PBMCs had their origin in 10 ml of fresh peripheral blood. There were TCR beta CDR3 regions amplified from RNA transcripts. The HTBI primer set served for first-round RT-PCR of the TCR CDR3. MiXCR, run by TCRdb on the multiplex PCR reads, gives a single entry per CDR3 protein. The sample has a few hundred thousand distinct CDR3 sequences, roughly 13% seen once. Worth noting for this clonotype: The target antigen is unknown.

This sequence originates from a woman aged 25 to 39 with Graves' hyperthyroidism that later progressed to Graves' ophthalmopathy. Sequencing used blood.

The chain's CDR3 is CSAPGTGIYEQYF. The CDR3 bases are TGCAGTGCTCCCGGGACAGGGATCTACGAGCAGTACTTC. The V gene is TRBV20-1, the J gene TRBJ2-7; 9 bases match TRBD1. The J segment lost 3 bases and the V segment lost 5 bases, leaving 5 bases of the junction unmatched. The germline gives CDR1 DFQATT, CDR2 SNEGSKA (reference sequence). CDR3 length equals 13 residues.